These 24 T cell receptor beta chains came from one sample sequenced in a study of OX40 agonist ivuxolimab in advanced cancers. Profiling relied on immunoSEQ multiplex PCR, and the TCRdb table lists in-frame clones only, not all of them. The data contain over 100,000 clones, roughly 95% of them singletons. The sample consisted of CD4+ or CD8+ T cells sorted from blood, taken in a trial of the OX40 agonist ivuxolimab. Every receptor here comes from an adult with an advanced solid tumor such as melanoma, head and neck, liver or kidney cancer.

This clone was detected only once. The genes are TRBV19 and TRBJ2-4; 11 bases map to TRBD1. With 6 bases clipped from V and 0 bases from J, the junction kept 4 bases outside the gene matches. CDR3 length: 16 residues. Germline V lookup: CDR1 LNHDA, CDR2 SQIVND (reference sequence). CDR3 protein: CASSPGQGAAKNIQYF. In nucleotides, the CDR3 is TGTGCCAGTAGCCCAGGACAGGGGGCAGCCAAAAACATTCAGTACTTC.

CDR3 residues: CASSTDRGLTGELFF. For the CDR3, the DNA is TGTGCCAGTAGTACGGACAGGGGGCTGACCGGGGAGCTGTTTTTT. The chain has TRBV19 and TRBJ2-2; 11 positions agree with TRBD1. V lost 4 bases, J lost 5 bases, and 3 bases stayed unmatched. CDR3 length equals 15 residues. CDR1 and CDR2 from the germline V gene are LNHDA and SQIVND (reference sequence).

This clone has a handful of counts. V is TRBV23-1 and J is TRBJ2-3, with a weak D call TRBD2 (6 bases). TRBV23-1 is an ORF for which the function is uncertain. This CDR3 is 15 amino acids long. The ends were cut back, 6 bases at V and 2 bases at J, with 15 bases in the middle. CDR3 protein: CASRTGGRDTDTQYF. The DNA of the CDR3 is TGCGCCAGCAGGACCGGGGGAAGGGACACAGATACGCAGTATTTT.

The V and J genes are TRBV30 and TRBJ1-2, with D possibly TRBD1 on 6 matching bases. The CDR3 extends over 10 amino acids. Germline V CDR1 and CDR2: GTSNPN, SVGIG (reference sequence). Trimming removed 6 bases from V and 9 bases from J, with 11 bases in between. The CDR3 protein is CACRDTRYTF. Written as DNA, the CDR3 is TGTGCCTGCCGGGACACCCGCTACACCTTC.

The rearrangement uses TRBV9 and TRBJ2-2; no firm D call. Trimming removed 3 bases from V and 1 base from J, with 10 bases in between. From germline, CDR1 is SGDLS and CDR2 YYNGEE. The CDR3 contains 15 residues. The CDR3 region is CASSGRRLNTGELFF. The CDR3 bases are TGTGCCAGCAGCGGGCGGAGACTGAACACCGGGGAGCTGTTTTTT.

The gene calls are TRBV4-1 and TRBJ2-4; the D gene could be TRBD1 or TRBD2 (7 bases each). The V end lost 0 bases, the J end lost 8 bases, and 17 bases lay between the germline ends. The CDR3 extends over 16 amino acids. CDR1 is MGHRA and CDR2 is YSYEKL in the germline V gene. CDR3 protein: CASSQDQGPGGDIQYF. The CDR3, as DNA: TGCGCCAGCAGCCAAGATCAAGGTCCAGGGGGGGACATTCAGTACTTC.

This rearrangement joins TRBV18 to TRBJ2-7; the D gene is possibly TRBD1 (6 bases). V was pared by 3 bases and J by 6 bases, with 9 bases between. This CDR3 comprises 12 residues. CDR1 is KGHSH, CDR2 LQKENI, per germline. The CDR3 is CASSPGQIEQYF. The CDR3 DNA sequence: TGTGCCAGCTCACCGGGACAAATCGAGCAGTACTTC.

The chain couples TRBV11-3 to TRBJ2-1, with 8 bases identical to TRBD1. Unmatched junction bases numbered 10, after V lost 5 bases and J lost 16 bases. The CDR3 is 12 residues long. CDR1 is SGHNT, CDR2 YENEEA, per germline. The CDR3 protein is CASSVSRDRPFF. The CDR3 DNA reads as TGTGCCAGCAGCGTGTCCCGGGACAGGCCCTTCTTC. Variable domain in full (rest from reference TRBV11-3 and TRBJ2-1): EAGVVQSPRYKIIEKKQPVAFWCNPISGHNTLYWYLQNLGQGPELLIRYENEEAVDDSQLPKDRFSAERLKGVDSTLKIQPAELGDSAVYLCASSVSRDRPFFGPGTRLTVL.

The gene calls are TRBV11-2 and TRBJ2-1; 7 nucleotides align to TRBD2. J was trimmed by 12 bases and V by 2 bases; bases with no gene match: 1. In germline, CDR1 is SGHAT, CDR2 FQNNGV. The length of the CDR3 is 11 residues. The CDR3 here is CASSLPSGQFF. The CDR3 region has the DNA TGTGCCAGCAGCTTACCTAGCGGGCAGTTCTTC.

The chain links TRBV7-3 to TRBJ2-1, with 9 bases fitting TRBD2. Germline trimming cut 3 bases from V and 8 bases from J; bases unmatched to any gene: 8. The CDR3 has 15 residues. Germline V lookup: CDR1 SGHTA, CDR2 FQGTGA. CDR3: CASSLLAGTFDEQFF. The CDR3 region has the DNA TGTGCCAGCAGCTTGCTAGCGGGAACTTTCGATGAGCAGTTCTTC.

CDR3 in amino acids: CASILTGSSEAFF. For the CDR3, the DNA is TGTGCCAGCATTTTAACAGGGTCCTCAGAAGCTTTCTTT. The chain recombines TRBV5-6 with TRBJ1-1; possibly TRBD1 for D (6 bases). Germline V gene sequence: CDR1 SGHDT, CDR2 YYEEEE. The CDR3 spans 13 residues. Trimming shortened V by 6 bases and J by 8 bases, and 17 bases separated the two germline ends. Full variable domain (missing parts from reference TRBV5-6 and TRBJ1-1): DAGVTQSPTHLIKTRGQQVTLRCSPKSGHDTVSWYQQALGQGPQFIFQYYEEEERQRGNFPDRFSGHQFPNYSSELNVNALLLGDSALYLCASILTGSSEAFFGQGTRLTVV.

This clone was found once. J is TRBJ2-7 and V is TRBV28; D perhaps matches TRBD1 (5 bases). The CDR3 has 11 residues. V was trimmed by 5 bases and J by 6 bases, leaving 8 bases between them. The germline V gene encodes CDR1 MDHEN and CDR2 SYDVKM. CDR3 sequence (DNA): TGTGCCAGCAGTACCAGGGCCGAGCAGTACTTC. This gives the protein CASSTRAEQYF. Full variable domain (rest looked up from reference TRBV28 and TRBJ2-7): DVKVTQSSRYLVKRTGEKVFLECVQDMDHENMFWYRQDPGLGLRLIYFSYDVKMKEKGDIPEGYSVSREKKERFSLILESASTNQTSMYLCASSTRAEQYFGPGTRLTVT.

The DNA of the CDR3 is TGTGCCAGCAGCTTAGTGGTCACAGATACGCAGTATTTT. Translating gives CASSLVVTDTQYF. This chain uses TRBV7-9 with TRBJ2-3, with no clear D. Per the germline V gene, CDR1 is SEHNR and CDR2 is FQNEAQ (reference sequence). V was trimmed by 1 base and J by 2 bases, leaving 4 bases between them. This CDR3 has 13 residues.

The rearrangement links TRBV7-9 to TRBJ1-4, with D maybe TRBD1 (5 bases). V was pared by 5 bases and J by 8 bases, with 24 bases between. CDR1 and CDR2 (germline): SEHNR, FQNEAQ (reference sequence). There are 17 residues in the CDR3. Here the CDR3 reads CASSLLGRPRGGEKLFF. The CDR3 DNA is TGTGCCAGCAGCCTATTGGGACGCCCTCGGGGAGGCGAAAAACTGTTTTTT.

The chain uses TRBV9 and TRBJ1-2; D remains ambiguous. The V and J ends lost 0 bases and 4 bases respectively, with 4 bases between them. Germline CDR1 reads SGDLS; CDR2 reads YYNGEE. CDR3 size: 12 residues. As DNA, the CDR3 is TGTGCCAGCAGCGTAGACGGCTATGGCTACACCTTC. Translation: CASSVDGYGYTF.

This chain joins TRBV6-5 and TRBJ2-1, with a weak D call TRBD2 (5 bases). Trimming took off 7 bases at V and 10 bases at J, with 14 bases between the two ends. The CDR3 is 12 amino acids. Per germline, CDR1 MNHEY and CDR2 SVGAGI. This CDR3 reads CASTRGGEEQFF. Here the CDR3 DNA reads TGTGCCAGCACCCGGGGTGGAGAGGAGCAGTTCTTC.

The gene calls are TRBV5-1 and TRBJ1-6, with D maybe TRBD1 (5 bases). V lost 4 bases and J lost 5, with 16 bases in between. The CDR3 is 16 amino acids. Germline CDR1 is SGHRS and CDR2 is YFSETQ. Here the CDR3 reads CASSPNPGSNNSPLHF. In nucleotides, the CDR3 is TGCGCCAGCAGCCCCAACCCAGGGTCCAATAATTCACCCCTCCACTTT. Supplemented by reference TRBV5-1 and TRBJ1-6, the full variable domain reads KAGVTQTPRYLIKTRGQQVTLSCSPISGHRSVSWYQQTPGQGLQFLFEYFSETQRNKGNFPGRFSGRQFSNSRSEMNVSTLELGDSALYLCASSPNPGSNNSPLHFGNGTRLTVT.

CDR3 DNA sequence: TGTGCCAGGACGAGACTACTAGCGGGAGGTCGCTACGAGCAGTACTTC. This encodes CARTRLLAGGRYEQYF. The chain uses TRBV9 and TRBJ2-7; 12 nucleotides line up with TRBD2. Germline V gives CDR1 SGDLS, CDR2 YYNGEE. This CDR3 spans 16 amino acids. With V trimmed by 8 bases and J by 3 bases, 12 bases remained unmatched.

In nucleotides, the CDR3 is TGTGCCAGCAGTACGGGGGACAGCGTAAATTCACCCCTCCACTTT. Its protein is CASSTGDSVNSPLHF. The chain joins TRBV6-1 to TRBJ1-6; the match to TRBD1 covers 7 bases. Germline CDR1 MNHNS, CDR2 SASEGT. V lost 5 bases and J lost 7; bases outside the gene matches: 8. The CDR3 is 15 amino acids.

The J gene is TRBJ2-1, the V gene TRBV19; tentatively, D is TRBD2 (5 bases). Germline V lookup: CDR1 LNHDA, CDR2 SQIVND (reference sequence). V shed 2 bases and J shed 10 bases, with 6 bases lying between them. This CDR3 spans 11 amino acids. This CDR3 reads CASSIREEQFF. In nucleotides, the CDR3 is TGTGCCAGTAGTATAAGGGAGGAGCAGTTCTTC.

This clone was counted a few times. The chain couples TRBV7-4 to TRBJ1-3; D is uncertain. The CDR3 is made up of 14 amino acids. Trimming shortened V by 5 bases and J by 4 bases, and 12 bases separated the two germline ends. Germline V gene sequence: CDR1 SGHVT, CDR2 SQSDAQ. In DNA, the CDR3 is TGTGCCAGCAGCCTGAAGTCGACGGGAAACACCATATATTTT. It specifies CASSLKSTGNTIYF.

The chain has TRBV27 and TRBJ1-1, with no clear D. Germline V gene sequence: CDR1 MNHEY, CDR2 SMNVEV (reference sequence). Trimming took 2 bases from V and 1 from J, leaving 11 bases between them. The CDR3 consists of 15 residues. DNA of the CDR3: TGTGCCAGCAGTTTAGGGCAGGCCCCGAACACTGAAGCTTTCTTT. Protein product: CASSLGQAPNTEAFF.

The chain combines TRBV4-1 with TRBJ2-1; perhaps TRBD1 as D (5 bases). The V gene's germline CDR1 is MGHRA and CDR2 YSYEKL. The CDR3 is 16 amino acids. V lost 1 base and J lost 0, with 10 bases in between. The CDR3 here is CASSQVDILSYNEQFF. Here the CDR3 DNA reads TGCGCCAGCAGCCAAGTGGACATCCTCTCCTACAATGAGCAGTTCTTC.

The chain employs TRBV2 and TRBJ2-1; 8 nucleotides agree with TRBD2. The germline V gene encodes CDR1 SNHLY and CDR2 FYNNEI. The CDR3 is made up of 14 amino acids. The V gene end was trimmed by 7 bases and the J gene end by 4 bases; junction bases not matched to a gene: 6. The CDR3 loop is CASTQRETYNEQFF. CDR3 DNA: TGTGCCAGCACCCAGCGGGAGACGTACAATGAGCAGTTCTTC.